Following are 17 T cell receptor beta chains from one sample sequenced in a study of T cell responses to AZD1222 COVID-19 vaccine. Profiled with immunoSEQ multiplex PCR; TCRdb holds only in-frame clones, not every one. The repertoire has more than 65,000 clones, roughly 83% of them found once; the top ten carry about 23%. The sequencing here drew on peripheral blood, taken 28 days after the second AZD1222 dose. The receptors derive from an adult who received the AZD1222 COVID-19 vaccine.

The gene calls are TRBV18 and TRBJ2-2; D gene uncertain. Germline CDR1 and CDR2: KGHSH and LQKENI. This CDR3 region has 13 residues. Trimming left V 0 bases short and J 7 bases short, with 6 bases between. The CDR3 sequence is CASSPPERGELFF. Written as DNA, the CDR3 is TGTGCCAGCTCACCACCGGAGCGCGGGGAGCTGTTTTTT. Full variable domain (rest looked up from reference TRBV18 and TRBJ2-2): NAGVMQNPRHLVRRRGQEARLRCSPMKGHSHVYWYRQLPEEGLKFMVYLQKENIIDESGMPKERFSAEFPKEGPSILRIQQVVRGDSAAYFCASSPPERGELFFGEGSRLTVL.

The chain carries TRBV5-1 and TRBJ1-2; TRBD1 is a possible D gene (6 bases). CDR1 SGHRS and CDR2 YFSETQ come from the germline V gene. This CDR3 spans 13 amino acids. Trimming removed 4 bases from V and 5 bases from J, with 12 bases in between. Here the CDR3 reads CASSTGQTYGYTF. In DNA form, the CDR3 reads TGCGCCAGCAGCACCGGACAGACATATGGCTACACCTTC. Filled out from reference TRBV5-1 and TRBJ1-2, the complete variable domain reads KAGVTQTPRYLIKTRGQQVTLSCSPISGHRSVSWYQQTPGQGLQFLFEYFSETQRNKGNFPGRFSGRQFSNSRSEMNVSTLELGDSALYLCASSTGQTYGYTFGSGTRLTVV.

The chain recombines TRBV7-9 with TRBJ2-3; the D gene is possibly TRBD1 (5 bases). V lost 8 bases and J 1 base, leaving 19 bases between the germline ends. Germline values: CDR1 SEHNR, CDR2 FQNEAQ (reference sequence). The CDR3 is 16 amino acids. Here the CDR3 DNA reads TGTGCCAGCGGTAGGGGCCCTAGTGGGGGCACAGATACGCAGTATTTT. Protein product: CASGRGPSGGTDTQYF.

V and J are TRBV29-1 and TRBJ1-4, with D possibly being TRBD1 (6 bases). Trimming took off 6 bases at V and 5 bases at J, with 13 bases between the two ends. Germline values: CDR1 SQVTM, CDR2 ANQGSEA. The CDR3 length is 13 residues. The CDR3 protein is CSVGGAQNEKLFF. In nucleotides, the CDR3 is TGCAGCGTGGGGGGGGCCCAAAATGAAAAACTGTTTTTT.

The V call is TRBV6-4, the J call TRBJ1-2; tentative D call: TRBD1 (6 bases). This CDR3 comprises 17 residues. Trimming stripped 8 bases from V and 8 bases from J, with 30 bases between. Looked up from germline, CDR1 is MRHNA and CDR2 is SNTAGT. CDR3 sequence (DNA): TGTGCCAGCCTCAGCCGGACAGAAATAGATTTTTATTTAGGCTACACCTTC. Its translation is CASLSRTEIDFYLGYTF.

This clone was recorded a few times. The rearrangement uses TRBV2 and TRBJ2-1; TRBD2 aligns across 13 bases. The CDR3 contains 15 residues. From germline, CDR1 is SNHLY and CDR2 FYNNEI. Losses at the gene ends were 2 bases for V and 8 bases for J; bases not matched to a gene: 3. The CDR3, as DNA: TGTGCCAGCAGTGAAACTAGCGGGGGGGCCCATGAGCAGTTCTTC. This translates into CASSETSGGAHEQFF.

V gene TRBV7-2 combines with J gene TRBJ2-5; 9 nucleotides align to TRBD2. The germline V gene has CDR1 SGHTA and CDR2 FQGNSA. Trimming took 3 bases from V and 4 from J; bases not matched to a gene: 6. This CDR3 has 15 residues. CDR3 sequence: CASSFGAGGVETQYF. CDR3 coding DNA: TGTGCCAGCAGCTTCGGAGCGGGAGGTGTAGAGACCCAGTACTTC.

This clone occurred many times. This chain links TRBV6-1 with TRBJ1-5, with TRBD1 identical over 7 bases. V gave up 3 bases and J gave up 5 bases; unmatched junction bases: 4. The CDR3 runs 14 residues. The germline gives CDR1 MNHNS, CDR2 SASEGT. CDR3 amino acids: CASSDRGVYQPQHF. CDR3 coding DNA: TGTGCCAGCAGTGACAGGGGGGTGTATCAGCCCCAGCATTTT.

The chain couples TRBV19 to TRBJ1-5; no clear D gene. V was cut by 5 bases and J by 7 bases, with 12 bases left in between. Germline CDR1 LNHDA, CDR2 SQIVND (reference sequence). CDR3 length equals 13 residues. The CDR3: CASSLKKGQPQHF. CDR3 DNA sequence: TGTGCCAGTAGTTTAAAAAAGGGACAGCCCCAGCATTTT.

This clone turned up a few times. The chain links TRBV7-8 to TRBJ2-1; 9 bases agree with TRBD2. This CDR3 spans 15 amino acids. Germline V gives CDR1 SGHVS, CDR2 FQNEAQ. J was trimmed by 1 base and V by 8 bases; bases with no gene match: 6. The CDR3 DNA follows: TGTGCCAGCTGCGCGGGAGGGTTGTCCTACAATGAGCAGTTCTTC. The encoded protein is CASCAGGLSYNEQFF. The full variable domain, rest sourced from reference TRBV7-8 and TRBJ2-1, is GAGVSQSPRYKVAKRGQDVALRCDPISGHVSLFWYQQALGQGPEFLTYFQNEAQLDKSGLPSDRFFAERPEGSVSTLKIQRTQQEDSAVYLCASCAGGLSYNEQFFGPGTRLTVL.

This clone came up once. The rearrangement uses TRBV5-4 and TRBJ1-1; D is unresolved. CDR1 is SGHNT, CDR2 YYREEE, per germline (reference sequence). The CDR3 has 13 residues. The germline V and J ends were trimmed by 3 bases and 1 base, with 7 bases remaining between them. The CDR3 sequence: CASSSTQNTEAFF. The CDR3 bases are TGTGCCAGCAGCTCGACACAGAACACTGAAGCTTTCTTT.

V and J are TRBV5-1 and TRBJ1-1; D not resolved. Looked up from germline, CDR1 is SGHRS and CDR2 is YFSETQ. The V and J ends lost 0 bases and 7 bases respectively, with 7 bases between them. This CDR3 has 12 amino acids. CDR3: CASSLGRFEAFF. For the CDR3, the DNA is TGCGCCAGCAGCTTGGGGCGTTTTGAAGCTTTCTTT.

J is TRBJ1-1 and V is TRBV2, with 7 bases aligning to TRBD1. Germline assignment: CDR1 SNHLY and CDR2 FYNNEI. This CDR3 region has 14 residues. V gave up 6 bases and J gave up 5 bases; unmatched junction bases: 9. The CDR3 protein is CASSVEQGRTEAFF. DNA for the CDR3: TGTGCCAGCAGCGTTGAACAGGGGAGGACTGAAGCTTTCTTT.

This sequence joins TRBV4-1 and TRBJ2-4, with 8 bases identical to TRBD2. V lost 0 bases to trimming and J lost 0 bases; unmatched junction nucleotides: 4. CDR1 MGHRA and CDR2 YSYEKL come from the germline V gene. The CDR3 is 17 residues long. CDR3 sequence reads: CASSQDPGGAAKNIQYF. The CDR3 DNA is TGCGCCAGCAGCCAAGATCCGGGAGGGGCAGCCAAAAACATTCAGTACTTC.

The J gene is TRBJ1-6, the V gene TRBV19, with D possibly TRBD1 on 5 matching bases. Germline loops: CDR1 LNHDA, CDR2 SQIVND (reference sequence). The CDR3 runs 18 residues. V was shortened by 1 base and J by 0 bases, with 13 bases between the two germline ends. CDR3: CASSIGAGRSSYNSPLHF. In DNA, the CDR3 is TGTGCCAGTAGTATAGGGGCAGGGCGAAGCTCCTATAATTCACCCCTCCACTTT.

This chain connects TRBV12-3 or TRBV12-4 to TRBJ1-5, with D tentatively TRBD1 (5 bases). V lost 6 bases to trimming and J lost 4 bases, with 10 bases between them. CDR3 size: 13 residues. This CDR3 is CASSWGGNQPQHF. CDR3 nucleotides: TGTGCCAGCAGCTGGGGGGGGAATCAGCCCCAGCATTTT.

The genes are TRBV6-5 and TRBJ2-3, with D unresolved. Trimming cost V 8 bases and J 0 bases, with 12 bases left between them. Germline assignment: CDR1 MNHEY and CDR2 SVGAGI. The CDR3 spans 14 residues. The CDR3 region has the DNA TGTGCCAGCTCCTCGTTAGGTAGCACAGATACGCAGTATTTT. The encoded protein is CASSSLGSTDTQYF.